Listed below are T cell receptor beta chains from one sample, sequenced in a study of blood T cell repertoires in COVID-19. Measured with immunoSEQ multiplex PCR; TCRdb has only the in-frame clones, and not every one. This sample has under 250,000 clones, with around 85% found just once. The specimen was PBMCs or T cells enriched from blood (not recorded which). The source is a woman between 50 and 59 years old with acute COVID-19. CDR3s leave out the opening cysteine and the closing phenylalanine or tryptophan.

V: TRBV3-1/TRBV3-2; J: TRBJ1-4; CDR3: ASSQGRRRATNEKLF
V: TRBV7-8; J: TRBJ1-3; CDR3: ASSLDSPIDRNGNTIY
V: TRBV7-2; J: TRBJ1-4; CDR3: ASSSRGRNEKLF
V: TRBV5-4; J: TRBJ1-6; CDR3: ASSKDSLHSPLH
V: TRBV11-3; J: TRBJ1-1; CDR3: ASSEQGLNTEAF
V: TRBV9; J: TRBJ1-5; CDR3: ASSVTGADQPQH
V: TRBV6-5; J: TRBJ1-2; CDR3: ASSYSHRGDYGYT
V: TRBV11-2; J: TRBJ2-1; CDR3: ASSLDGDSYNEQF
V: TRBV29-1; J: TRBJ1-4; CDR3: SVSDRLNEKLF
V: TRBV6-5; J: TRBJ2-7; CDR3: ASSKTGSAYEQY
V: TRBV6-1; J: TRBJ1-5; CDR3: ASSDGTVSNQPQH
V: TRBV20-1; J: TRBJ2-5; CDR3: SASVAGGMETQY
V: TRBV7-8; J: TRBJ1-1; CDR3: ASSLLAVSTEAF
V: TRBV2; J: TRBJ2-1; CDR3: ASSENQGNEQF
V: TRBV19; J: TRBJ2-4; CDR3: ASSMGGAKNIQY
V: TRBV6-5; J: TRBJ1-4; CDR3: ASSSPSGRGDEKLF
V: TRBV7-2; J: TRBJ1-2; CDR3: ASSLDSDYGYT
V: TRBV4-3; J: TRBJ1-3; CDR3: ASSQDAVTERGNTIY
V: TRBV18; J: TRBJ1-3; CDR3: ASSLLYSGNTIY
V: TRBV6-5; J: TRBJ1-2; CDR3: ASSYPARGVGYT
V: TRBV7-9; J: TRBJ1-2; CDR3: ASSSGTGDHGYT
V: TRBV5-4; J: TRBJ2-2; CDR3: ASSLRTGGNTGELF
V: TRBV9; J: TRBJ1-2; CDR3: ASSLEGQGKAGYT
V: TRBV6-6; J: TRBJ1-3; CDR3: ASSPRGATYSGNTIY
V: TRBV5-1; J: TRBJ1-2; CDR3: ASSSLSSYGYT
V: TRBV7-6; J: TRBJ2-5; CDR3: ASSIPGETQTQY
V: TRBV5-4; J: TRBJ2-3; CDR3: ASSLGGSGGHTDTQY
V: TRBV29-1; J: TRBJ1-1; CDR3: SVARGISEGRYTEAF
V: TRBV3-1/TRBV3-2; J: TRBJ2-2; CDR3: ASSQVQGLPGELF
V: TRBV4-3; J: TRBJ1-2; CDR3: ASSLNRGGGYGYT
V: TRBV2; J: TRBJ1-1; CDR3: ASSYRLDGTEAF
V: TRBV19; J: TRBJ1-2; CDR3: ASSIWGDLGGYT
V: TRBV19; J: TRBJ1-1; CDR3: ASSPRTGGVTEAF
V: TRBV5-1; J: TRBJ1-2; CDR3: ASSLAGTGGDYGYT
V: TRBV7-2; J: TRBJ2-5; CDR3: ASSRLFQETQY
V: TRBV28; J: TRBJ1-6; CDR3: ASSLTRAGVGSYNSPLH
V: TRBV19; J: TRBJ2-2; CDR3: ASSIEGTGATGELF
V: TRBV18; J: TRBJ1-2; CDR3: ASSPLDRASHSGYT
V: TRBV2; J: TRBJ2-1; CDR3: ASSEVFERQAIYNEQF
V: TRBV29-1; J: TRBJ2-3; CDR3: SGDRNTDTQY
V: TRBV7-2; J: TRBJ1-2; CDR3: ASRRDKTYGYT
V: TRBV2; J: TRBJ1-5; CDR3: ASSQGAQPQH
V: TRBV30; J: TRBJ1-2; CDR3: AWSRQGLGGYT
V: TRBV3-1/TRBV3-2; J: TRBJ2-2; CDR3: ASSRLSGAAAGELF
V: TRBV29-1; J: TRBJ1-5; CDR3: SVDGENSNQPQH
V: TRBV7-2; J: TRBJ1-4; CDR3: ASSSPGGFREKLF
V: TRBV7-2; J: TRBJ1-1; CDR3: ASSLAHNTEAF
V: TRBV29-1; J: TRBJ2-3; CDR3: SVVLLSGQGADTQY
V: TRBV14; J: TRBJ1-4; CDR3: ASSNILTTNEKLF
V: TRBV9; J: TRBJ2-7; CDR3: ASSVRAGGSFYEQY
V: TRBV11-2; J: TRBJ2-2; CDR3: ASRGGVANTGELF
V: TRBV7-2; J: TRBJ1-5; CDR3: ASSLGGYSNQPQH
V: TRBV5-4; J: TRBJ1-2; CDR3: ASRGQDLNYGYT
V: TRBV19; J: TRBJ1-6; CDR3: ASSISRTDNSPLH
V: TRBV6-5; J: TRBJ2-3; CDR3: ASKVPSGITDTQY
V: TRBV30; J: TRBJ1-2; CDR3: AWSVRGQGHGYT
V: TRBV19; J: TRBJ1-2; CDR3: ASSIDTGYGYT
V: TRBV7-2; J: TRBJ2-5; CDR3: ASSSSRLAAGETQY
V: TRBV19; J: TRBJ1-5; CDR3: ASKSRGQASNQPQH
V: TRBV6-2/TRBV6-3; J: TRBJ1-5; CDR3: ASSYQGVGNQPQH